The clone carrying this TCR beta chain has a handful of counts. Its cognate antigen is unknown. The germline V gene encodes CDR1 SGHDN and CDR2 FVKESK. V was cut by 8 bases and J by 2 bases, with 15 bases left in between. The CDR3 spans 14 residues. This specimen belongs to a study of T cell repertoires in cytomegalovirus infection. Study background: Evidence of both CMV infection and a matching HLA type came from public TCR beta signatures. Study-wide results and limits: It was HLA-C-restricted CMV-specific TCR beta clonotypes that dominated the response ex vivo. Using cumulative public TCR beta family frequency, the authors identified those who carried CMV together with the relevant HLA.

In TCRdb, the reads were re-called with MiXCR into one record per CDR3 protein. Among around 900,000 distinct CDR3 sequences listed, approximately 31% were seen once. The genes are TRBV14 and TRBJ2-5; D not resolved. The receptor's source is a human donor in good health (CMV status not recorded). Some clones in this sample may be carry-over from other donors' samples. Specimen: cultured CD8+ T cells from PBMCs, collected from culture after CMV antigen stimulation. CDR3 in amino acids: CASSQLRDQETQYF. The CDR3 DNA is TGTGCCAGCTCCCAACTGAGAGATCAAGAGACCCAGTACTTC.